This T cell receptor beta chain derives from a study of shared clonotypes between healthy human individuals. Study summary: Per donor, three plates held CD4 naive cells, three held CD4 memory, two held CD8 naive and one held CD8 memory. Overall study results and limits: The authors expected sequencing depth to affect clonotype sharing among donors.

Researchers ran the assay at a deep level. Several immunoSEQ plates received, in even portions, the genomic DNA of each subset. Assay: immunoSEQ multiplex PCR; the TCRdb copy retains only in-frame clones and omits some. The sample shows millions of clones, about 92% of them seen only once. The CDR3 is 10 amino acids. Per the germline V gene, CDR1 is DFQATT and CDR2 is SNEGSKA (reference sequence). A remark on this clone: Its antigen is as yet unknown.

This chain links TRBV20-1 with TRBJ2-5; D is unresolved. The DNA end favors TRBJ2-7, so the J call may be wrong. The TCR sequence derives from a man younger than 30 in good health. Some clones in this sample may be carry-over from other donors' samples. Sample: naive CD4+ T cells from PBMCs. The sample's subset: CD45RA+ positively selected. This CDR3 is CSATGYEQYF. CDR3 bases: TGCAGTGCCACCGGTTACGAGCAGTACTTC.